Here is one TCR beta chain with its context. V was pared by 2 bases and J by 0 bases, with 8 bases between. CDR1 is SGHVS and CDR2 is FQNEAQ in the germline V gene. The CDR3 length is 16 residues. Time point in this sample: pretreatment peripheral blood. The data derive from a study of PD-L1 blockade in urothelial cancer. Across the study: The patients had undergone anywhere from 0 to 3 prior chemotherapy regimens. A median approximately 140,000 T cells were found in blood samples.

Clones were read by immunoSEQ multiplex PCR, and TCRdb kept only the in-frame ones, dropping some. The sample has roughly 50,000 clones, roughly 85% seen once; the top ten hold roughly 15%. The receptor comes from a woman aged 55-70 years with urothelial cancer. This material consisted of PBMCs, taken around atezolizumab (anti-PD-L1) treatment. The genes are TRBV7-8 and TRBJ2-6; D not certain. The CDR3, as DNA: TGTGCCAGCAGCTTAACGACACGCTCTGGGGCCAACGTCCTGACTTTC. It yields the protein CASSLTTRSGANVLTF.